This TCR beta chain derives from a study of cytomegalovirus exposure and HLA in healthy donors (TCRdb year 2017). Some background on the complete study: An earlier analysis of several hundred of the donors reported 250 to 300 Gb of sequence data and 117 million unique TCR beta sequences from approximately 180 million T cells. Roughly 5 DR-DQ haplotypes were handled as single units for association and clustering, since linkage in the cohort was strong. Along with the roughly 700-subject first cohort, a separate validation cohort of 120 different subjects was used. Typing coverage varied by locus: roughly 620-630 donors for A, B, C, DRB1 and DQB1; approximately 520 for DQA1; around 610 for DPA1; 400 to 480 for DPB1. In an earlier analysis of a few hundred of the donors, high-throughput TCR beta sequencing was used to judge whether each TCR beta V gene segment behaved as functional or pseudogenic. Genome-wide SNP genotypes for about 65% of the roughly 670 donors were used in a later genetic analysis, which treated that subset as a discovery cohort. High-throughput TCR immunosequencing, statistical association of individual TCRs with disease status, and machine learning were combined to predict cytomegalovirus infection status. Both class I and class II loci were covered by HLA typing, at four-digit resolution. The study aimed to test whether signatures of past pathogen exposure could be identified by cataloging public T cell receptors. An early release covering roughly 640 HLA-typed donors comprised about 290 gigabases of sequencing data and tens of millions of unique TCR sequences. To study patterns of TCR occurrence, a later analysis re-analyzed previously published TCR beta repertoires from 500 to 850 donors and added high-resolution HLA genotyping. Of the 398 genotyped donors, 65% to 90% fell in the genetic ancestry cluster associated with self-reported Caucasian donors. The study used immunosequencing to profile the T cell repertoires of approximately 630 subjects and linked those repertoires to cytomegalovirus serostatus. In the later analysis, no new phenotypic data were used to find candidate immune exposures; instead, reliance was placed on TCR beta sequences and their occurrence across donors. Every repertoire in the discovery cohort had been generated on one and the same sequencing platform. Donor age, sex, ethnicity and CMV serostatus were compiled alongside the repertoire data. Across approximately 400 genotyped donors of the cohort, an average of approximately 200,000 unique TCR beta nucleotide sequences per donor were sequenced, and around 20% of those sequences were non-productive. Points the paper makes about the study in general: The authors suggested that the approach could potentially be generalized to other disease states and immunological phenotypes. When HLA alleles, especially DR and DQ, strongly co-occurred, TCR associations were difficult to assign to individual alleles. A later genetic analysis associated a missense DCLRE1C variant with V-gene and J-gene trimming of TCR beta chains, and an independent cohort replicated the association. A further reported finding was that TCR beta sequences accurately predicted the HLA-A and HLA-B alleles for most subjects in the first cohort. In a later analysis, some 17,000 TCR beta sequences were associated with specific HLA alleles at a false discovery rate of 0.05. The classifier was reported to diagnose cytomegalovirus status with high specificity and sensitivity in both the original cohort and the validation cohort. In a later analysis, several top co-occurrence clusters were reported to appear linked to parvovirus B19, influenza, CMV and Epstein-Barr virus. This cohort had only TCR beta chains sequenced, and the lack of alpha or paired-chain data limited which features could be detected. According to a later analysis, most CMV-associated TCR beta chains appeared to be HLA-restricted, and the HLA associations seemed to be driven largely by CMV exposure. For the cohort, immune exposure information was limited to CMV serostatus. Most TCR sequences were seen in very few donors, while some public TCRs were found in many individuals. The 87-base-pair reads could not distinguish some IMGT-functional V segments, including TRBV6-2 and TRBV6-3, so those segments were excluded. An earlier analysis of approximately 600 of the donors showed that most TCR beta V segments appeared in productive rearrangements either about 87% or about 30% of the time, which broadly matched IMGT annotations. The presence/absence analyses assumed that sequencing depth was roughly uniform across donors, and that assumption may not be true. The sequencing pipeline was judged likely to have produced a cluster of highly shared sequence variants as a technical artifact. A later analysis found that TCR association rates varied across HLA loci, with DRB1 alleles showing the most associated TCRs and HLA-C alleles the fewest. According to a later genetic analysis, donors in an Asian-associated ancestry cluster had fewer N-insertions in productive TCRs than the approximately 630-donor mean. The study listed 164 TCR beta chains as associated with cytomegalovirus. In a later analysis, HLA-associated TCR beta chains were found to be more clonally expanded and to have lower generation probabilities than equally common non-associated chains. Correlated functional status among segregating V segments might reflect linkage disequilibrium, but an unknown experimental factor could not be ruled out. Some 16 rarely observed V segments, including chromosome 9 orphons, were excluded from the earlier analysis of several hundred of the donors because counts were too low. Three of the identified cytomegalovirus-associated TCR beta chains were confirmed in vitro to be specific for cytomegalovirus antigens. HLA typing was unavailable for some donors at each locus, so association tests used only the typed subset.

The library was obtained by the immunoSEQ multiplex PCR assay. The multiplex PCR relied on a mix of 60 forward primers for TCR Vbeta segments and 13 reverse primers for TCR Jbeta segments. The CDR3 region of rearranged TCR beta genes was amplified from genomic DNA by a multiplex PCR assay. The amplified TCR beta libraries were sequenced on the Illumina HiSeq System as 87-base-pair reads. Per the authors' processing: A later analysis tallied around 87 million unique TCR beta chains across the roughly 610 repertoires, and approximately 9.9 million of those chains were shared by two or more donors. Raw reads were error-corrected and collapsed into unique sequences with a nearest-neighbor algorithm that merged closely related sequences to remove PCR and sequencing errors. CDR3 sequences were aligned to IMGT reference sequences to assign V, D and J gene segments. For a sequence to be retained, a match of at least six nucleotides to both a V gene segment and a J gene segment was required. Rearrangements were called productive when the CDR3 lacked stop codons and stayed in frame with V and J; all others were non-productive. CDR3 was defined according to IMGT convention as the region running from the second conserved V-encoded cysteine to the conserved J-encoded phenylalanine. The earlier analysis of about 640 of the donors excluded any sequence lacking an unambiguous match to a single V gene segment. In an earlier analysis of 587 of the donors, a V segment was called functional when productive rearrangements were above 56.7%, and segregating when the standard deviation between donors exceeded 5%. To diagnose cytomegalovirus status from the catalog of TCR beta chain sequences, a statistical classification framework was built. A later analysis assigned V and J genes by comparing TCR nucleotide sequences with IMGT/GENE-DB human TR gene sequences. Using the TCRdist pipeline, a later analysis assigned CDR3 sequences along with most-parsimonious VDJ recombination scenarios. In a later analysis, every TCR beta chain was defined by the combination of its CDR3 amino acid sequence and its V-gene family, and reads without a unique V-gene family were dropped. A later analysis removed over 500 highly shared, low-generation-probability nucleotide sequences to deal with suspected cross-contamination and a sequencing artifact. In a later analysis, a clonal expansion index for each public chain was calculated from normalized within-repertoire ranks of inferred template counts. Generation probabilities in a later analysis came from a VDJ recombination model fitted to out-of-frame rearrangements, and those results were checked against IGoR. In a later analysis, TCR-TCR, TCR-HLA and TCR-CMV co-occurrence was scored with hypergeometric tests, and a repertoire-size bias correction was applied to TCR pairs. A later analysis estimated false discovery rates by permuting HLA or CMV assignments 20 times. In a later analysis, co-occurring TCRs were grouped using DBSCAN, and TCRdist sequence similarity was added for clustering within HLA-allele-positive subsets. Repertoires with fewer than 30,000 or more than 120,000 public chains, plus five repertoires with anomalous nucleotide sharing, were excluded from co-occurrence clustering. TCRdb re-hosts the immuneACCESS table, in-frame sequences only. Its copies lack some clones; in the studies checked, an unresolved V gene accounts for under half of them, and the cause for the rest is not known. V and J calls and clone size are copied from that table; D and trimming were computed from the DNA. The sample's clone listing holds tens of thousands of clones. The ten biggest clones cover 3.8% of the sample.

As regards this clone: The antigen it recognizes is unknown.

The cohort was made up of approximately 670 healthy bone marrow donors. All cohort members were sampled while nominally healthy, although unrecorded immune exposures were likely present. The donor tested CMV seropositive, placing the donor among the approximately 290 seropositive members of the cohort. A peripheral blood sample was provided by each donor, and peripheral blood mononuclear cells were used for TCR beta sequencing. Genomic DNA was extracted from the blood cell samples with the Qiagen DNeasy Blood Extraction Kit. The CDR3 contains 16 residues, cysteine and phenylalanine counted. Kept here is only the CDR3 DNA, which spans 48 bases and is read in frame from base 1. CDR1 and CDR2 are drawn from the germline V gene (reference sequence): LNHDA, SQIVND. Cut back by 7 bases and 0 bases, the V and J ends lie 18 bases apart.

The sequenced sample consisted of PBMCs. This TCR was sampled from a female donor in good health and CMV-seropositive. The sequence is built from TRBV19 and TRBJ1-1; the D gene is perhaps TRBD1, on 5 matching bases. The nucleotide sequence reads TGTGCCAGTAAACTACAGGAGGGGCGCTTGAACACTGAAGCTTTCTTT. Translation gives CASKLQEGRLNTEAFF.